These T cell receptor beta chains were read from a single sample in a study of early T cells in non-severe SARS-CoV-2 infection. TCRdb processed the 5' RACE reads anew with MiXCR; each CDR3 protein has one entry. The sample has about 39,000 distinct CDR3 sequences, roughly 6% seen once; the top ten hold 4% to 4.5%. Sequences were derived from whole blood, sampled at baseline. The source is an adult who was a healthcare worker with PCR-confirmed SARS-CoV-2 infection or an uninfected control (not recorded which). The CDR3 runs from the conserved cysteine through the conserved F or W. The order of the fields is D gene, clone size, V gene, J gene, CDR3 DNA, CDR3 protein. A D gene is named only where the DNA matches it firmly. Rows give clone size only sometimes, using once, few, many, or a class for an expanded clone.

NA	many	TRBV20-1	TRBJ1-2	TGCAGTGCTAGAGAAAATGCCCGGGCAGGCTCTGGCTACACCTTC	CSARENARAGSGYTF
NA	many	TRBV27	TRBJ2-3	TGTGCCAGCAGTTTACCAGGATATACGCAGTATTTT	CASSLPGYTQYF
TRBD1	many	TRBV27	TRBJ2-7	TGTGCCAGCAGTCCGGCCGGGACAGAGATAGAGTACGAGCAGTACTTC	CASSPAGTEIEYEQYF
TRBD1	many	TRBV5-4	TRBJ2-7	TGTGCCAGCAGCTTACAGGGGGTACTTGACGAGCAGTACTTC	CASSLQGVLDEQYF
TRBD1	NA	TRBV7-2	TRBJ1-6	TGTGCCAGCAGCTTAGAACAGGGGATACTCCTCCACTTT	CASSLEQGILLHF
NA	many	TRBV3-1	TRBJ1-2	TGTGCCAGCAGCCAAGAGGGAGTAAGAGGAGGCTACACCTTC	CASSQEGVRGGYTF
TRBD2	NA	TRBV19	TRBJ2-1	TGTGCCAGTAGTCAACGGACTAGCGGGGGAGGCTCCTACAATGAGCAGTTCTTC	CASSQRTSGGGSYNEQFF
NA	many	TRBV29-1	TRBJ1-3	TGCAGCGGACAGGCTAACTCTGGAAACACCATATATTTT	CSGQANSGNTIYF
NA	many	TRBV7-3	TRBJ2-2	TGTGCCAGCAGCCAACGGAAGGGATATCCCGGGCTATTGGACACCGGGGAGCTGTTTTTT	CASSQRKGYPGLLDTGELFF
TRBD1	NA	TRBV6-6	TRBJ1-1	TGTGCCAGCAGTTACCCGGGACAGGGGGCGAGCACTGAAGCTTTCTTT	CASSYPGQGASTEAFF
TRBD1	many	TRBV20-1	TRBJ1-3	TGCAGTGCTAGTGGGGACAGTGTTCTCGACACCATATATTTT	CSASGDSVLDTIYF
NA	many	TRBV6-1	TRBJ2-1	TGTGCCAGCAGTGAAGTAGCCAACAGATACAATGAGCAGTTCTTC	CASSEVANRYNEQFF
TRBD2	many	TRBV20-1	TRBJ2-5	TGCAGTGCAATAGCGGGAGGGGGAGAGACCCAGTACTTC	CSAIAGGGETQYF
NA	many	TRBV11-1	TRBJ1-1	TGTGCCAGCAGCCCCGGCGCCCGGGGGAACACTGAAGCTTTCTTT	CASSPGARGNTEAFF
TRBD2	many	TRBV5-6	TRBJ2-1	TGTGCCAGCAGCTTGCTAGCGGGAGCAGATGAGCAGTTCTTC	CASSLLAGADEQFF
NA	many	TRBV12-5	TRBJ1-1	TGTGCTAGTGGGCCTAGGGAGGACGGTAGCACTGAAGCTTTCTTT	CASGPREDGSTEAFF
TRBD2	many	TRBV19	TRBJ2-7	TGTGCCAGTAGTATTCCGGGACTAGCAGGCTACGAGCAGTACTTC	CASSIPGLAGYEQYF
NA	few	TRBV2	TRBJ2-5	TGTGCCAGCAGTGAACCAGTTGTGACCCAGTACTTC	CASSEPVVTQYF
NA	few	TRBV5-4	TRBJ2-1	TGTGCCAGCAGCTTGGGGGGGTTAAACAATGAGCAGTTCTTC	CASSLGGLNNEQFF
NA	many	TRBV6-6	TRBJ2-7	TGTGCCAGCAGTTACTCCTGGGACGGATACTCCTACGAGCAGTACTTC	CASSYSWDGYSYEQYF
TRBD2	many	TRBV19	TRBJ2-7	TGTGCCAGTAGTCCCCGGCTAGCGGGAGTTTCGGAGCAGTACTTC	CASSPRLAGVSEQYF
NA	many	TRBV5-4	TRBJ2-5	TGTGCCAGCAGCTTGGGAGTCGGATCGGGTGTTGGTGAGACCCAGTACTTC	CASSLGVGSGVGETQYF
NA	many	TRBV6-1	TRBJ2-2	TGTGCCTCCAGGGCAGGGGAGCTGTTTTTT	CASRAGELFF
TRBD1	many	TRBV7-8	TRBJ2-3	TGTGCCAGCATCCGGGACAGCAACACAGATACGCAGTATTTT	CASIRDSNTDTQYF
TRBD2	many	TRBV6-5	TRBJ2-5	TGTGCCAGCAAACCGTTAGCGGGAGGAGAGACCCAGTACTTC	CASKPLAGGETQYF
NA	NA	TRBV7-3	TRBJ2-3	TGTGCCAGCAGCTCGACGGGGAGGCTTTCCAGCGCAGATACGCAGTATTTT	CASSSTGRLSSADTQYF
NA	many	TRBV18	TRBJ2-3	TGTGCCAGCTCACCACGAGGCGTGGGGGCAGGGACAGATACGCAGTATTTT	CASSPRGVGAGTDTQYF
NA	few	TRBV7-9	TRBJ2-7	TGTGCCAGCAGCGACCGGATGCGGGGCAACGAGCAGTACTTC	CASSDRMRGNEQYF
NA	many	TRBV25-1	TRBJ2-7	TGTGCCAGCAGTTCACCCCACGCAGGGCCCTACGAGCAGTACTTC	CASSSPHAGPYEQYF
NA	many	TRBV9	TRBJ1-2	TGTGCCAGCAGTGGAGTAAGCTATGGCTACACCTTC	CASSGVSYGYTF
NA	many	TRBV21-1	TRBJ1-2	TGTGCCAGCACCGCTAAGGAGGGACAGGGTCCTGATAACTATGGCTACACCTTC	CASTAKEGQGPDNYGYTF
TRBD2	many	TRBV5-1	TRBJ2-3	TGCGCCAGCAGCTTTAACGGGAGGGCCACAGATACGCAGTATTTT	CASSFNGRATDTQYF
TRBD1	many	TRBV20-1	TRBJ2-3	TGCAGTGCTAGTGACAGGGGGGGGACAGATACGCAGTATTTT	CSASDRGGTDTQYF
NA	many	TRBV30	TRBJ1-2	TGTGCCTGCCAAAAGGGGTATAGACAGAAGAATTTATATGGCTACACCTTC	CACQKGYRQKNLYGYTF
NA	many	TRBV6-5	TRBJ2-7	TGTGCCAGCAGTCCCTTTGGAAACTACGAGCAGTACTTC	CASSPFGNYEQYF
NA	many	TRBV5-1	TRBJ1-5	TGCGCCAGCAGCCCCAGGGGCGGGGATTCATCGCCCCAGCATTTT	CASSPRGGDSSPQHF
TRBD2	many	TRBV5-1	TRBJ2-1	TGCGCCAGCAGCGGGACTTTTAGCGGGGCCTCCTACAATGAGCAGTTCTTC	CASSGTFSGASYNEQFF
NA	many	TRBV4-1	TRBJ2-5	TGCGCCAGCAGCCAAGGGGTTTTGGAGACCCAGTACTTC	CASSQGVLETQYF
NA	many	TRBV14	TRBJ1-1	TGTGCCAGCAGCCAAGATCTGGCCGCTGAAGCTTTCTTT	CASSQDLAAEAFF
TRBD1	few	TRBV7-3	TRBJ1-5	TGTGCCAGCAGCCCAACAGGGGGCAGCCAGCCCCAGCATTTT	CASSPTGGSQPQHF
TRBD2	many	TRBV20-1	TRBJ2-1	TGCAGTGCTATTCGGACTAGCGGCTTGAATGAGCAGTTCTTC	CSAIRTSGLNEQFF
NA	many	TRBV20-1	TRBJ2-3	TGCAGTGCCGATTACGCGCGGCGTCACCGCACAGATACGCAGTATTTT	CSADYARRHRTDTQYF
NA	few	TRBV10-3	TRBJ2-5	TGTGCCATCAGTGAGTCAGAGGCGACAGAGACCCAGTACTTC	CAISESEATETQYF
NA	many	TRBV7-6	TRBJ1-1	TGTGCCAGCAGCTTAGACGCGAACACTGAAGCTTTCTTT	CASSLDANTEAFF
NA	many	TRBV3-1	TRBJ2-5	TGTGCCAGCAGCCAGCCGTTGGAGACCCAGTACTTC	CASSQPLETQYF